This is a list of T cell receptor beta chains from one sample in a study of cytomegalovirus exposure and HLA in healthy donors. Here immunoSEQ multiplex PCR was the method, and the copy in TCRdb shows in-frame clones only, minus some. Here the sample spans approximately 150,000 clones, roughly three quarters being singletons. Sequenced material: PBMCs. The origin of the receptors is a woman aged 45 to 65 in good health and CMV-seropositive. Both conserved end residues are part of each CDR3. A D gene is named only where the DNA matches it firmly. Clone size, where shown, is once, few, many, or a class for clones that have expanded.

d_gene,abundance,j_gene,v_gene,CDR3aa,CDR3nt
.,.,TRBJ1-5,TRBV5-1,CASNVGARRSNQPQHF,TGCGCCAGCAACGTGGGGGCGCGTAGAAGCAATCAGCCCCAGCATTTT
.,.,TRBJ2-3,TRBV9,CASSPTWGRQDTQYF,TGTGCCAGCAGCCCTACCTGGGGGCGTCAAGATACGCAGTATTTT
TRBD1,few,TRBJ2-7,TRBV18,CASSPVSDRIHEQYF,TGTGCCAGCTCACCAGTGTCGGACAGGATCCACGAGCAGTACTTC
.,.,TRBJ2-7,TRBV6-1,CASSGAVSYEQYF,TGTGCCAGCAGTGGGGCAGTCTCCTACGAGCAGTACTTC
.,once,TRBJ1-5,TRBV2,CASGQLNQPQHF,TGTGCCTCGGGACAACTCAATCAGCCCCAGCATTTT
TRBD2,few,TRBJ2-1,TRBV11-2,CASSSGGNEQFF,TGTGCCAGCAGCTCGGGGGGGAATGAGCAGTTCTTC
TRBD1,few,TRBJ1-2,TRBV2,CASTERGQWGYGYTF,TGTGCCAGCACCGAAAGGGGGCAGTGGGGCTATGGCTACACCTTC
TRBD1,.,TRBJ2-7,TRBV30,CAWRRGQGYEQYF,TGTGCCTGGAGACGCGGACAGGGATACGAGCAGTACTTC
.,.,TRBJ2-6,TRBV7-9,CASSPSGANVLTF,TGTGCCAGCAGCCCCTCCGGGGCCAACGTCCTGACTTTC
.,.,TRBJ1-5,TRBV12-5,CASGLSQGSPQHF,TGTGCTAGTGGTTTGTCACAGGGATCGCCCCAGCATTTT
.,.,TRBJ1-3,TRBV10-3,CAILVQEGGNTIYF,TGTGCCATCCTTGTACAGGAGGGTGGAAACACCATATATTTT
.,.,TRBJ1-1,TRBV6-5,CASSFNRGNTEAFF,TGTGCCAGCAGTTTCAATCGGGGTAACACTGAAGCTTTCTTT
TRBD1,.,TRBJ1-6,TRBV10-1,CASRATGGNSPLHF,TGCGCCAGCAGGGCGACAGGGGGAAATTCACCCCTCCACTTT
TRBD1,.,TRBJ2-7,TRBV9,CASSGSGGYEQYF,TGTGCCAGCAGCGGTTCAGGGGGCTACGAGCAGTACTTC
TRBD1,.,TRBJ1-1,TRBV13,CASNAPGQWGMNTEAFF,TGTGCCAGCAACGCCCCGGGACAGTGGGGCATGAACACTGAAGCTTTCTTT
.,.,TRBJ1-5,TRBV6-6,CASSYDGQPQHF,TGTGCCAGCAGTTACGACGGGCAGCCCCAGCATTTT
.,.,TRBJ2-5,TRBV19,CASSISRGWETQYF,TGTGCCAGTAGTATAAGCAGGGGCTGGGAGACCCAGTACTTC
TRBD2,.,TRBJ2-2,TRBV18,CASSPATGGRLNTGELFF,TGTGCCAGCTCACCGGCGACGGGAGGCCGGCTAAACACCGGGGAGCTGTTTTTT
TRBD1,.,TRBJ2-7,TRBV9,CASSPRGQGSYEQYF,TGTGCCAGCAGCCCCCGGGGACAGGGGTCCTACGAGCAGTACTTC
.,.,TRBJ2-1,TRBV6-1,CASSEAGGASRNEQFF,TGTGCCAGCAGTGAAGCGGGAGGCGCTAGTAGGAATGAGCAGTTCTTC
TRBD1,.,TRBJ2-7,TRBV29-1,CSVVQGAVGQYF,TGCAGCGTTGTGCAGGGGGCGGTGGGGCAGTACTTC
.,.,TRBJ2-7,TRBV10-3,CAVLVAYEQYF,TGTGCCGTCCTGGTCGCCTACGAGCAGTACTTC
.,once,TRBJ2-7,TRBV18,CASSPGASYEQYF,TGTGCCAGCTCACCAGGGGCATCCTACGAGCAGTACTTC
TRBD1,once,TRBJ2-7,TRBV2,CASSGPGQRFYEQYF,TGTGCCAGCAGCGGACCGGGACAGCGCTTCTACGAGCAGTACTTC
.,.,TRBJ1-2,TRBV9,CASSVGTVPYGYTF,TGTGCCAGCAGCGTAGGGACAGTCCCCTATGGCTACACCTTC
.,.,TRBJ1-5,TRBV7-2,CASSLTAGKGNQPQHF,TGTGCCAGCAGCTTAACTGCGGGGAAGGGCAATCAGCCCCAGCATTTT
.,.,TRBJ1-5,TRBV18,CASSPPSGAYSNQPQHF,TGTGCCAGCTCACCACCATCGGGTGCTTATAGCAATCAGCCCCAGCATTTT
TRBD1,once,TRBJ2-7,TRBV28,CASSADRGLREQYF,TGTGCCAGCAGTGCGGACAGGGGGCTGAGGGAGCAGTACTTC
.,.,TRBJ2-2,TRBV6-5,CASSPSTGELFF,TGTGCCAGCAGCCCTTCCACCGGGGAGCTGTTTTTT